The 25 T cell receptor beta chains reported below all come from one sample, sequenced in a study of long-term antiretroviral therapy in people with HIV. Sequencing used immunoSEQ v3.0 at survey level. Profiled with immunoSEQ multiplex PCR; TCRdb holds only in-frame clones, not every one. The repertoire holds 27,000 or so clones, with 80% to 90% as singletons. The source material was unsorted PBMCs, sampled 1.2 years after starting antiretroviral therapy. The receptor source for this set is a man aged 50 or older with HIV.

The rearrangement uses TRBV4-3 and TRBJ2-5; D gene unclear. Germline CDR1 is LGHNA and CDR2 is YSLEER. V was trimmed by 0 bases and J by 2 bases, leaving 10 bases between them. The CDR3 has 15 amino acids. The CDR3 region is CASSQEIGLQETQYF. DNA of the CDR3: TGCGCCAGCAGCCAAGAAATAGGCTTACAAGAGACCCAGTACTTC.

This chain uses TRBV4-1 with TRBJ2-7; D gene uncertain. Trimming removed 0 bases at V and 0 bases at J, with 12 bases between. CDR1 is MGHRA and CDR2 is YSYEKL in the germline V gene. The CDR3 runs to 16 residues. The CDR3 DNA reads TGCGCCAGCAGCCAAGATCGGCCAGGAATCTCCTACGAGCAGTACTTC. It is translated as CASSQDRPGISYEQYF.

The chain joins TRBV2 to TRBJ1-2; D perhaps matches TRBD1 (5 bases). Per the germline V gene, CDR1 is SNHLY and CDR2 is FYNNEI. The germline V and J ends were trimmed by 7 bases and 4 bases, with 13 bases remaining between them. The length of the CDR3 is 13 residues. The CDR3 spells CASIDGASYGYTF. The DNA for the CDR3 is TGTGCCAGCATCGATGGGGCTTCCTATGGCTACACCTTC.

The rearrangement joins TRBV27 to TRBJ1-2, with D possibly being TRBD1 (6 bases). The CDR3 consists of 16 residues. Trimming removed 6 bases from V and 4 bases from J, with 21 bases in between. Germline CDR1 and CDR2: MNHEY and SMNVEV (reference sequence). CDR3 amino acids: CASSLVVGGWIYGYTF. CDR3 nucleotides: TGTGCCAGCAGCCTCGTCGTCGGGGGCTGGATCTATGGCTACACCTTC.

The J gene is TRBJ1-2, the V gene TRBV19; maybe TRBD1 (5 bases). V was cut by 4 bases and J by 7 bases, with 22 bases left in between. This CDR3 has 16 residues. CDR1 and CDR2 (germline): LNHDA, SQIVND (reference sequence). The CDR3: CASSTPDITLGVGYTF. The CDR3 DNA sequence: TGTGCCAGTAGTACACCGGACATCACCCTCGGGGTTGGCTACACCTTC.

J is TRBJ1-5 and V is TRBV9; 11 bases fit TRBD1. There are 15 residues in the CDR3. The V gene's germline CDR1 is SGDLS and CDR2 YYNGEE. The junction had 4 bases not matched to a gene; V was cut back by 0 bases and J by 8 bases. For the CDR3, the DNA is TGTGCCAGCAGCGTAGACGGGACAGGGGGGGAGCCCCAGCATTTT. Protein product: CASSVDGTGGEPQHF. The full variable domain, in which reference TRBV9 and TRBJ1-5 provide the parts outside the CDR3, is DSGVTQTPKHLITATGQRVTLRCSPRSGDLSVYWYQQSLDQGLQFLIQYYNGEERAKGNILERFSAQQFPDLHSELNLSSLELGDSALYFCASSVDGTGGEPQHFGDGTRLSIL.

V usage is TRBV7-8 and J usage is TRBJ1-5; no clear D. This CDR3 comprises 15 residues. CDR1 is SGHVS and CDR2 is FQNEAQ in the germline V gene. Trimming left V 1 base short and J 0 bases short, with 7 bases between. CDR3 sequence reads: CASSLVPYSNQPQHF. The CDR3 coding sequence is TGTGCCAGCAGCTTAGTACCGTATAGCAATCAGCCCCAGCATTTT.

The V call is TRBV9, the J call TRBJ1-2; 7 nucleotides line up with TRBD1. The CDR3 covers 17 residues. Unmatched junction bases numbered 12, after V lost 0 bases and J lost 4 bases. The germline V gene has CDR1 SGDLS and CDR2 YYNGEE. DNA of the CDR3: TGTGCCAGCAGCGTAGGGGACAGTCTTTGGGAGATCTATGGCTACACCTTC. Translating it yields CASSVGDSLWEIYGYTF.

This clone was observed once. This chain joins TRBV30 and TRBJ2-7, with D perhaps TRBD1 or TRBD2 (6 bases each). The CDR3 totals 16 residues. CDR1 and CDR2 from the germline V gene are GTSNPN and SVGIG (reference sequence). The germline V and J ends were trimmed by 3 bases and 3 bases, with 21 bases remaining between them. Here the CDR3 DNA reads TGTGCCTGGAGGGTCCTGGAGGGGGAAGGGGACTACGAGCAGTACTTC. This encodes CAWRVLEGEGDYEQYF.

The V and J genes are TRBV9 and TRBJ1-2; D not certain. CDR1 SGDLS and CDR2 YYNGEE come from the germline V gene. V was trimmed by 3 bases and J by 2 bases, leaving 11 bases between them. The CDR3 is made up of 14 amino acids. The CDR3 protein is CASSGGPGNYGYTF. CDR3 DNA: TGTGCCAGCAGCGGAGGTCCGGGGAACTATGGCTACACCTTC.

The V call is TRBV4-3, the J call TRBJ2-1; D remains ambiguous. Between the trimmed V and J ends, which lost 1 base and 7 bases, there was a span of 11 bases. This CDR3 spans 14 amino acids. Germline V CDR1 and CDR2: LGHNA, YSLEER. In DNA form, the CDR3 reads TGCGCCAGCAGCCAAGTGTTAAGGTATAATGAGCAGTTCTTC. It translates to CASSQVLRYNEQFF.

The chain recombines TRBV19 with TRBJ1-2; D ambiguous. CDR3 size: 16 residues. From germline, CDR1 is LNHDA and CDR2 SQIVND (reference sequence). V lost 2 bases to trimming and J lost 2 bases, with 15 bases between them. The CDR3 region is CASSIYGGNSNYGYTF. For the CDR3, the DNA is TGTGCCAGTAGTATATACGGAGGAAACAGCAACTATGGCTACACCTTC.

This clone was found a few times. CDR3 residues: CASSLSGQGPYEQYF. CDR3 in DNA: TGTGCCAGCAGTTTATCGGGACAGGGACCCTACGAGCAGTACTTC. V is TRBV27 and J is TRBJ2-7; 9 nucleotides match TRBD1. The CDR3 extends over 15 amino acids. V gave up 0 bases and J gave up 2 bases; unmatched junction bases: 2. Germline CDR1 and CDR2: MNHEY and SMNVEV (reference sequence).

The CDR3 is CASSLKNTGAQHF. Here the CDR3 DNA reads TGCGCCAGCAGCCTTAAAAATACGGGGGCCCAGCATTTT. The chain has TRBV4-1 and TRBJ1-5; D is perhaps TRBD1 (5 bases). Germline CDR1 is MGHRA and CDR2 is YSYEKL. Trimming cost V 4 bases and J 11 bases, with 15 bases left between them. The CDR3 sequence is 13 residues long.

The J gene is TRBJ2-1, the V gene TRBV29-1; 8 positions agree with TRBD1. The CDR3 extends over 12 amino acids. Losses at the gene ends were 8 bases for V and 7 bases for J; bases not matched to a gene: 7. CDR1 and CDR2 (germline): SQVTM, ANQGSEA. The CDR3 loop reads CSSGQGQNEQFF. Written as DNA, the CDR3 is TGCAGCTCTGGACAGGGACAGAATGAGCAGTTCTTC.

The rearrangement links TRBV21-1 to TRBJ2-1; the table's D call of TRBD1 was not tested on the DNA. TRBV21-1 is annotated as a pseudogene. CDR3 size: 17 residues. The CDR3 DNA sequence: TGTGCCAGCAGCAAGGGACAGGGGGCGGGATCCTACAATGAGCAGTTCTTC. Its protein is CASSKGQGAGSYNEQFF.

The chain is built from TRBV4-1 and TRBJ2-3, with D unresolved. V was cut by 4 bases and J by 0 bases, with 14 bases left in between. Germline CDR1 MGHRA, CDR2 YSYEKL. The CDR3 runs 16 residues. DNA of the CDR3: TGCGCCAGCAGCCTCGAAAGGTGGGGTAGCACAGATACGCAGTATTTT. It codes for CASSLERWGSTDTQYF.

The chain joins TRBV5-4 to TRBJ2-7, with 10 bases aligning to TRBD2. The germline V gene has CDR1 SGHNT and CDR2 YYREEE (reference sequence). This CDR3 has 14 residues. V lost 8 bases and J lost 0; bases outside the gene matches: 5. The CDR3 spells CASSGGPSSYEQYF. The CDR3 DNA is TGTGCCAGTAGCGGGGGGCCCAGCTCCTACGAGCAGTACTTC.

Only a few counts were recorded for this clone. The CDR3 coding sequence is TGTGCCAGCAGTTCTTATAAGAGCGGGGGGGGTCCCACAGATACGCAGTATTTT. It encodes CASSSYKSGGGPTDTQYF. The genes are TRBV27 and TRBJ2-3; TRBD2 agrees at 10 bases. In germline, CDR1 is MNHEY, CDR2 SMNVEV (reference sequence). J was trimmed by 2 bases and V by 4 bases; bases with no gene match: 12. The CDR3 is 18 residues long.

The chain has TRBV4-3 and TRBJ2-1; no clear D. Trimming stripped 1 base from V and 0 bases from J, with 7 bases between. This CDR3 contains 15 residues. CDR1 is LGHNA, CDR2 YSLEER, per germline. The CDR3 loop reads CASSQGLSSYNEQFF. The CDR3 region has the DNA TGCGCCAGCAGCCAAGGACTGAGCTCCTACAATGAGCAGTTCTTC.

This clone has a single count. The CDR3 bases are TGTGCCAGCAGGCAAACGCTGGAGGGGGGCTCTGGAAACACCATATATTTT. It specifies CASRQTLEGGSGNTIYF. The chain links TRBV7-9 to TRBJ1-3, with D possibly TRBD1 on 6 matching bases. V was pared by 6 bases and J by 0 bases, with 18 bases between. The CDR3 has 17 amino acids. The germline V gene has CDR1 SEHNR and CDR2 FQNEAQ (reference sequence).

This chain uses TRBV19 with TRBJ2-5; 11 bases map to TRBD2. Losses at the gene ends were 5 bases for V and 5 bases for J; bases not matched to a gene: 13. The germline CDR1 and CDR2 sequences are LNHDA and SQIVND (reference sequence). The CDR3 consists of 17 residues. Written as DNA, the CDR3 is TGTGCCAGTAGTCCCCCGGGTAGCGGGGGGGCGGGTGAGACCCAGTACTTC. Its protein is CASSPPGSGGAGETQYF.

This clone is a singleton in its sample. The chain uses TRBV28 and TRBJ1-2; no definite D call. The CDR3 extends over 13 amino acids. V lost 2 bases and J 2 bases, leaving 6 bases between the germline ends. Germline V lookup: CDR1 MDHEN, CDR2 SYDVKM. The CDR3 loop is CASSLVINYGYTF. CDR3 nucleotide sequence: TGTGCCAGCAGTTTAGTGATCAACTATGGCTACACCTTC.

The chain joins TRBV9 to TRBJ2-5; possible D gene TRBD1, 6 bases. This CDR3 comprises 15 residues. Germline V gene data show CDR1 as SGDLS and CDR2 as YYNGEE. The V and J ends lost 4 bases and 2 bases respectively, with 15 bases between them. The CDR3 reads CASSPRTVPQETQYF. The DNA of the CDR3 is TGTGCCAGCAGCCCTCGGACAGTCCCGCAAGAGACCCAGTACTTC.

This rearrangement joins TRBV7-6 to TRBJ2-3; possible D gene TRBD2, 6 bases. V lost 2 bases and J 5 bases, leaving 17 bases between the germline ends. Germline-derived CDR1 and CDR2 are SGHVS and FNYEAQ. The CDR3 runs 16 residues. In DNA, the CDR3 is TGTGCCAGCAGCTTAAGTAGGGTAGCGGCCCGAGATACGCAGTATTTT. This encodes CASSLSRVAARDTQYF. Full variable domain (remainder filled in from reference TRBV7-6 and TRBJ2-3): GAGVSQSPRYKVTKRGQDVALRCDPISGHVSLYWYRQALGQGPEFLTYFNYEAQQDKSGLPNDRFSAERPEGSISTLTIQRTEQRDSAMYRCASSLSRVAARDTQYFGPGTRLTVL.